The 2 T cell receptor beta chains below all came from one sample that was sequenced in a study of blood T cell repertoires in COVID-19. The method was immunoSEQ multiplex PCR; TCRdb's version includes in-frame clones alone and lacks a portion of them. The sample records a few hundred thousand clones, 65% to 90% being singletons. Sequenced material: peripheral blood. The receptors originated from a woman between 50 and 59 years old with acute or convalescent COVID-19.

V is TRBV21-1 and J is TRBJ2-7; the table's D gene call, TRBD1, was not cross checked with the DNA. TRBV21-1 is a pseudogene segment. This CDR3 is built from 15 residues. The CDR3 sequence: CASSLGTGNSYEQYF. The CDR3 bases are TGTGCCAGCAGCCTTGGGACAGGGAACTCCTACGAGCAGTACTTC.

The gene calls are TRBV14 and TRBJ1-6, with 9 positions matching TRBD1. Germline values: CDR1 SGHDN, CDR2 FVKESK. The CDR3 is 15 amino acids. J lost 10 bases, V lost 4 bases, and 8 bases had no gene match. CDR3 DNA: TGTGCCAGCAGCCTTCCCGGGACAGGGTTATCACCCCTCCACTTT. Translation gives CASSLPGTGLSPLHF.